These T cell receptor beta chains were read from a single sample in a study of shared clonotypes between healthy human individuals. Sequencing used immunoSEQ multiplex PCR; TCRdb keeps in-frame clones, though not all of them. The sample has about 1 million clones, more than 60% seen once. Material for sequencing was memory CD4+ T cells sorted from blood. These receptors originate from a man aged 18-30 years in good health. CDR3s include the opening cysteine and the closing phenylalanine or tryptophan. The order of the fields is J gene, clone size, D gene, V gene, CDR3 DNA, CDR3 protein. A D gene is named only where the DNA matches it firmly. The size of a clone is reported for some rows only, either as once, few or many, or as a class for expanded clones.

TRBJ1-4 NA NA TRBV7-2 TGTGCCAGCAGCTTAAGAGGCCCTGCAACTAATGAAAAACTGTTTTTT CASSLRGPATNEKLFF
TRBJ2-1 NA TRBD2 TRBV7-2 TGTGCCAGCAGCTTATTGGCTAGCGGGAAAGTTTACAATGAGCAGTTCTTC CASSLLASGKVYNEQFF
TRBJ1-2 NA TRBD1 TRBV6-6 TGTGCCAGCATGATCCAGGGGGGAGGCTACACCTTC CASMIQGGGYTF
TRBJ2-7 NA NA TRBV5-1 TGCGCCAGCAGCTGGGGGGGCAGTCCCTACGAGCAGTACTTC CASSWGGSPYEQYF
TRBJ2-1 once NA TRBV7-7 TGTGCTAGCAGCCCGGGACCCCGGAGGGGCAATGAGCAGTTCTTC CASSPGPRRGNEQFF
TRBJ1-6 NA TRBD1 TRBV6-1 TGTGCCACCCGGACAGGGATGGATTCACCCCTCCACTTT CATRTGMDSPLHF
TRBJ2-7 NA NA TRBV30 TGTGCCTGGCGGCGGGCCTACGAGCAGTACTTC CAWRRAYEQYF
TRBJ2-1 NA NA TRBV5-5 TGTGCCAGCAGCTACAATGGTGCGAATGAGCAGTTCTTC CASSYNGANEQFF
TRBJ2-1 once TRBD2 TRBV4-3 TGCGCCAGCAGCCCGAATAGCGGGATCGGATACAATGAGCAGCTCTTC CASSPNSGIGYNEQLF
TRBJ2-3 NA TRBD1 TRBV13 TGTGCCAGCAGCTCGGGACAGGGAAAATGGACAGATACGCAGTATTTT CASSSGQGKWTDTQYF
TRBJ2-1 NA NA TRBV28 TGTGCCAGCAGTTTTTCCACAGAGAACGGGCAGTTCTTC CASSFSTENGQFF
TRBJ2-3 NA NA TRBV4-3 TGCGCCAGCAGGCAGCGAGGCGAGCGGTCTAGCACAGATACGCAGTATTTT CASRQRGERSSTDTQYF